At least ten counts were recorded for the clone carrying this T cell receptor (beta chain). Antigen specificity is unknown. The sample comes from a study of beta chain features in type 1 diabetes. Study results and limitations: Shorter TCRB CDR3s, moderately but significantly so, marked every one of the four CD4+ subsets in Type 1 diabetes patients.

Every bit of the isolated RNA underwent reverse transcription, so sequencing read expressed TCRB transcripts. TCRdb keeps only in-frame clones here, not all; method: immunoSEQ multiplex PCR. The profile shows roughly 400,000 clones, around a tenth of them singletons. Per the germline V gene, CDR1 is MNHEY and CDR2 is SVGAGI. This CDR3 has 16 amino acids. The ends lost 2 bases at V and 2 bases at J; junction bases unmatched: 7. This receptor was obtained from a man younger than 45 with type 1 diabetes. The gene calls are TRBV6-5 and TRBJ2-5, with TRBD2 identical over 8 bases. Sequencing was done on a sample of central memory CD4+ T cells from blood. CDR3 in DNA: TGTGCCAGCAGTTACCATTTCACTAGCGGTCAAGAGACCCAGTACTTC. Amino acid sequence: CASSYHFTSGQETQYF.